This T cell receptor beta chain was profiled in a study of memory CD4+ T cells and cytomegalovirus serostatus. The sort gate was single viable CD3+CD4+CD8-CD45RO+ cells for memory CD4+ T cells. Some clones are missing from TCRdb's copy, which holds only in-frame ones; the method was immunoSEQ multiplex PCR. The table shows approximately 40,000 clones, with 70% to 80% occurring only once. Whole-study results and caveats: CD4+ memory repertoires contained about two fifths of the roughly 160 reported CMV TCRbeta sequences.

As regards this clone: Antigen: not known.

Germline V gene lookup returns CDR1 LGHNA and CDR2 YSLEER. V was clipped by 4 bases and J by 8 bases; unmatched bases: 3. This CDR3 has 13 residues. This chain links TRBV4-3 with TRBJ2-2; 8 positions agree with TRBD2. Specimen: memory CD4+ T cells from blood. The clonotype was recovered from an adult in good health and CMV-seronegative. The CDR3 DNA follows: TGCGCCAGCAGCCGAGCGGGAGTGGGGGAGCTGTTTTTT. Amino acid sequence: CASSRAGVGELFF.